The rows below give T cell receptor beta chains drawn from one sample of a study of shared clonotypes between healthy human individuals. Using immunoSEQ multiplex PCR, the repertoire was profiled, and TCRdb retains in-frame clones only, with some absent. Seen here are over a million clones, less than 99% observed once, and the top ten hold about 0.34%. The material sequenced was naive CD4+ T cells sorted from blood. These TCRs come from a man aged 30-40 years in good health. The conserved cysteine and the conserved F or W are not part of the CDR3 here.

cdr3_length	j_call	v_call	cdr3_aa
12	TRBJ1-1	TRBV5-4	ASSWDRGSTEAF
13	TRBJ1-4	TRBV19	ASSSPGAISRKLF
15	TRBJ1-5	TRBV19	ASSKMITTNSNQPQH
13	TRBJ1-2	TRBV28	ASSLFRGGTYGYT
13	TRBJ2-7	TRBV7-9	ATWGPGQAPYEQY
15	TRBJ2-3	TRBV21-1	ASSGRDRGRMIDTQY
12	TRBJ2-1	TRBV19	ASSIAGNINEQF
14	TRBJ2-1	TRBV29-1	SAQTSAQFSYNEQF
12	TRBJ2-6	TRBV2	ASSERSGANVLT
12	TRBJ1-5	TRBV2	ASNRETPGQPQH
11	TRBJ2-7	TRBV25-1	ASRGGRSYEQY
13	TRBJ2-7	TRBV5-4	ASSLGYREDSEQY
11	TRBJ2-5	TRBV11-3	AVFRDSQETQY
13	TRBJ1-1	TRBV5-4	ASSSKKDSAAEAF
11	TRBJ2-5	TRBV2	ASSEGLGKTQY
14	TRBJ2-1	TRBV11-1	ASSLLGTSSYNEQF
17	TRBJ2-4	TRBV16	ASSQSTLKLAGAKNIQY
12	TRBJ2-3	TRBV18	ASSPGGAADTQY
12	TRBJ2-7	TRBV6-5	ASRNGQGSYEQY
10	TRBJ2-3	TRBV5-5	ASSLGADTQY
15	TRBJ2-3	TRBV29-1	SVELSGRERSTDTQY
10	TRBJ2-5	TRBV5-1	ASSFPKETQY
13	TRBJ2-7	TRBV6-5	ASRDHEREFYEQY
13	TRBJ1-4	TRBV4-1	ASSQVRDNNEKLF
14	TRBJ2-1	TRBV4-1	ASSPTWGRSHNEQF
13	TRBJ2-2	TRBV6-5	ASRLAGANTGELF
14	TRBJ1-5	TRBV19	ASSPLRVSTWQPQH
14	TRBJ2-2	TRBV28	ASRNEAAAFTGELF
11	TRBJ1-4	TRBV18	ASSQDRDEKLF
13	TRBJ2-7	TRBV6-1	ASSEGLVGSYEQY
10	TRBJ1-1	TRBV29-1	SAGRPNTEAF
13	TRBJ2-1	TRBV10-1	ASSIAGGSYNEQF
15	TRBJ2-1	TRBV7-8	ASSGRAKRESYNEQF
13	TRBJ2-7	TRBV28	ASSLPGQEAYEQY
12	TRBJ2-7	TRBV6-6	ASSPRTSGYEQY
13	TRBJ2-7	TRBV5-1	ASSLGGGRPPQQY
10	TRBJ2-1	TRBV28	ASGRSYNEQF
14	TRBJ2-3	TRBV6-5	ASSYKISGDSDTQY
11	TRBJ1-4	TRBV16	ASRATSSEKLF
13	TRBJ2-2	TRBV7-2	ASSLIPPNTGELF
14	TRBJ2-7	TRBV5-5	ASSLGPLRSSYEQY
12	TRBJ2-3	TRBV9	ASSVYMDADTQY
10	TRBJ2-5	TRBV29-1	SPPLFEETQY
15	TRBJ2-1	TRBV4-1	ASSQRAESASVNEQF
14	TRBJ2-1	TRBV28	ASSHLAGRSYNEQF
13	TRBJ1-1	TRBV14	ASSPLTGGPTKAF
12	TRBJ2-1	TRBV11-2	ASSRRPRDPEQF
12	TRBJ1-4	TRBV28	ASSHLKTGEKLF
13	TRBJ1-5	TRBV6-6	ASRRQGEGNQPQH
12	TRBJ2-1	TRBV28	ASSLFGGSYEQF
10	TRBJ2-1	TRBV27	ASSDFYNEQF
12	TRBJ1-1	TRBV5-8	ASSNGVVRTEAF
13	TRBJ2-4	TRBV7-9	ASSPRRGAGNIQY
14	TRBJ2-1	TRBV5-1	ASSSHPGLAGNEQF